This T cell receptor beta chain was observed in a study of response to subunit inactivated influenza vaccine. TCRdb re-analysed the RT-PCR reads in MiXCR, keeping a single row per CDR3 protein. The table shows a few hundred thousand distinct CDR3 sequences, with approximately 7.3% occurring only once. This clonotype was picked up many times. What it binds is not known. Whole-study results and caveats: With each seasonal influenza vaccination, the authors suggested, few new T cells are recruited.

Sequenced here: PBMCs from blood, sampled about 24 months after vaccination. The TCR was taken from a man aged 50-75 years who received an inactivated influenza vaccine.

The CDR3 DNA is TGTGCCAGCAGATCCCTCACGGGGATAGGCAATGAGCAGTTCTTC. Translation gives CASRSLTGIGNEQFF. This chain links TRBV11-2 with TRBJ2-1, with D possibly TRBD2 on 5 matching bases. Trimming shortened V by 6 bases and J by 6 bases, and 18 bases separated the two germline ends. CDR3 length: 15 amino acids. Germline V lookup: CDR1 SGHAT, CDR2 FQNNGV.